Following are 21 T cell receptor beta chains from one sample sequenced in a study of OX40 agonist ivuxolimab in advanced cancers. The method was immunoSEQ multiplex PCR; TCRdb's version includes in-frame clones alone and lacks a portion of them. The sample lists over 65,000 clones, 86% seen once, with approximately 6.5% in the top ten. The sample was CD4+ or CD8+ T cells sorted from blood, taken in a trial of the OX40 agonist ivuxolimab. All receptors come from an adult with an advanced solid tumor such as melanoma, head and neck, liver or kidney cancer.

The gene calls are TRBV6-1 and TRBJ2-1; D is possibly TRBD2 (5 bases). The CDR3 sequence is 14 residues long. Trimming cost V 8 bases and J 0 bases, with 11 bases left between them. Germline values: CDR1 MNHNS, CDR2 SASEGT. DNA of the CDR3: TGTGCCAGCGGTTGGGAGCCCTCCTACAATGAGCAGTTCTTC. This translates into CASGWEPSYNEQFF.

This rearrangement joins TRBV7-3 to TRBJ2-7; the D is unclear. V lost 8 bases, J lost 4 bases, and 9 bases lay in between. The CDR3 spans 11 residues. Germline values: CDR1 SGHTA, CDR2 FQGTGA. The CDR3 protein is CASGTGYEQYF. The CDR3 DNA reads as TGTGCCAGCGGCACCGGGTACGAGCAGTACTTC.

This rearrangement joins TRBV7-8 to TRBJ2-1; TRBD2 aligns across 10 bases. The CDR3 is made up of 17 amino acids. Germline V gives CDR1 SGHVS, CDR2 FQNEAQ. Trimming took 5 bases from V and 5 from J; bases not matched to a gene: 12. CDR3 coding DNA: TGTGCCAGCAGCCTAAGGACTAGCGGTAGACTTGACAATGAGCAGTTCTTC. As protein: CASSLRTSGRLDNEQFF. The complete variable domain, with remaining parts taken from reference TRBV7-8 and TRBJ2-1, reads GAGVSQSPRYKVAKRGQDVALRCDPISGHVSLFWYQQALGQGPEFLTYFQNEAQLDKSGLPSDRFFAERPEGSVSTLKIQRTQQEDSAVYLCASSLRTSGRLDNEQFFGPGTRLTVL.

This clone was seen just once. The chain recombines TRBV29-1 with TRBJ2-5; 12 bases agree with TRBD2. The J segment lost 5 bases and the V segment lost 4 bases, leaving 5 bases of the junction unmatched. Germline V gene data show CDR1 as SQVTM and CDR2 as ANQGSEA. The CDR3 contains 14 residues. The CDR3: CSVGASGRGETQYF. CDR3 in DNA: TGCAGCGTTGGCGCTAGCGGGAGGGGGGAGACCCAGTACTTC. The variable domain in full, completed from reference TRBV29-1 and TRBJ2-5, reads SAVISQKPSRDICQRGTSLTIQCQVDSQVTMMFWYRQQPGQSLTLIATANQGSEATYESGFVIDKFPISRPNLTFSTLTVSNMSPEDSSIYLCSVGASGRGETQYFGPGTRLLVL.

This sequence joins TRBV5-4 and TRBJ2-1; TRBD2 matches 8 bases. The CDR3 covers 15 residues. With V trimmed by 4 bases and J by 8 bases, 11 bases remained unmatched. Per germline, CDR1 SGHNT and CDR2 YYREEE (reference sequence). The CDR3 DNA reads as TGTGCCAGCAGCCCCCGAAGCGGGGGATTGTATGAGCAGTTCTTC. Amino acids: CASSPRSGGLYEQFF.

The V call is TRBV14, the J call TRBJ1-1; unclear D gene. The CDR3 length is 13 residues. The germline V gene encodes CDR1 SGHDN and CDR2 FVKESK. V lost 4 bases and J lost 11, with 17 bases in between. This CDR3 reads CASSPFQSSEAFF. The DNA of the CDR3 is TGTGCCAGCAGCCCGTTCCAATCCTCGGAGGCTTTCTTT.

V is TRBV27 and J is TRBJ2-7, with a weak D call TRBD2 (7 bases). Germline V gene sequence: CDR1 MNHEY, CDR2 SMNVEV (reference sequence). Trimming left V 7 bases short and J 2 bases short, with 15 bases between. The CDR3 is made up of 14 amino acids. The CDR3: CASTLRGGPYEQYF. CDR3 nucleotide sequence: TGTGCCAGCACCCTAAGGGGGGGACCCTACGAGCAGTACTTC.

V and J are TRBV6-1 and TRBJ1-5, with D unclear. Deletions cut 0 bases from V and 7 bases from J, with 7 bases between. The CDR3 contains 13 residues. Germline assignment: CDR1 MNHNS and CDR2 SASEGT. CDR3 in amino acids: CASSEAEGQPQHF. The CDR3 coding sequence is TGTGCCAGCAGTGAAGCGGAAGGGCAGCCCCAGCATTTT.

The CDR3 DNA is TGTGCCAGCAGCTCTGGACTAGCGGGAGCTAGCGAGCAGTACTTC. Residues: CASSSGLAGASEQYF. V and J are TRBV11-2 and TRBJ2-7; 13 bases map to TRBD2. Per the germline V gene, CDR1 is SGHAT and CDR2 is FQNNGV. With 4 bases clipped from V and 6 bases from J, the junction kept 6 bases outside the gene matches. The CDR3 contains 15 residues.

A word on this clone: This CDR3 is also generated by other DNA sequences in the sample. This chain's CDR3 is CASSLVGDLNYGYTF. The CDR3 DNA reads as TGTGCCAGCAGCTTAGTTGGGGACCTTAACTATGGCTACACCTTC. J is TRBJ1-2 and V is TRBV7-9; tentative D call: TRBD1 (5 bases). This CDR3 contains 15 residues. Trimming removed 1 base from V and 1 base from J, with 10 bases in between. Germline CDR1 SEHNR, CDR2 FQNEAQ (reference sequence).

Written as DNA, the CDR3 is TGTGCCAGCTCCCCCGGGACACCGAACACTGAAGCTTTCTTT. Translation gives CASSPGTPNTEAFF. The chain employs TRBV7-8 and TRBJ1-1, with TRBD1 as a possible D gene (6 bases). This CDR3 contains 14 residues. The V gene lost 8 bases and the J gene lost 1 base, with 14 bases spanning the gap. Germline values: CDR1 SGHVS, CDR2 FQNEAQ.

This chain links TRBV6-1 with TRBJ2-2; D not certain. Germline CDR1 is MNHNS and CDR2 is SASEGT. Trimming shortened V by 5 bases and J by 3 bases, and 13 bases separated the two germline ends. CDR3 length: 15 amino acids. CDR3 DNA sequence: TGTGCCAGCAGTAAGGTTTTTTTTGACACCGGGGAGCTGTTTTTT. Its protein product is CASSKVFFDTGELFF.

This chain uses TRBV7-9 with TRBJ1-1; D perhaps matches TRBD1 (6 bases). V was trimmed by 0 bases and J by 6 bases, leaving 8 bases between them. Germline values: CDR1 SEHNR, CDR2 FQNEAQ (reference sequence). The CDR3 consists of 13 residues. The CDR3 nucleotides read TGTGCCAGCAGCTTAGCGGAGGGGGCTGAAGCTTTCTTT. This translates into CASSLAEGAEAFF.

CDR3 bases: TGCGCCAGCAGCGGTGGGGCGGAGAGCTCCTATAATTCACCCCTCCACTTT. Translating it yields CASSGGAESSYNSPLHF. This sequence joins TRBV4-3 and TRBJ1-6, with a tentative D call TRBD1 (5 bases). The CDR3 covers 17 residues. The V gene lost 5 bases and the J gene lost 0 bases, with 14 bases spanning the gap. CDR1 LGHNA and CDR2 YSLEER come from the germline V gene.

This clone was counted only a few times. V is TRBV6-6 and J is TRBJ2-2; no clear D gene. Per germline, CDR1 MNHNY and CDR2 SVGAGI (reference sequence). The CDR3 contains 16 residues. V lost 6 bases to trimming and J lost 0 bases, with 14 bases between them. CDR3 nucleotides: TGTGCCAGCAGACCTCACGGCCGCGCGAACACCGGGGAGCTGTTTTTT. Translated, it gives CASRPHGRANTGELFF.

This clone appeared a single time. The CDR3 region is CASRSTLAVSYNEQFF. In DNA form, the CDR3 reads TGTGCCAGCAGATCCACACTAGCGGTGTCCTACAATGAGCAGTTCTTC. This chain uses TRBV6-6 with TRBJ2-1; TRBD2 matches at 8 bases. After removal of 6 bases from V and 1 base from J, the junction contained 8 bases not matched to a gene. The CDR3 consists of 16 residues. Germline V gene data show CDR1 as MNHNY and CDR2 as SVGAGI (reference sequence).

V and J are TRBV4-1 and TRBJ1-1; weak D call: TRBD1 (6 bases). V was clipped by 8 bases and J by 7 bases, with 14 bases between them. This CDR3 comprises 12 residues. CDR1 and CDR2 from the germline V gene are MGHRA and YSYEKL. The CDR3 spells CASGIGGNEAFF. The CDR3 DNA reads TGCGCCAGCGGAATAGGGGGGAATGAAGCTTTCTTT.

For this clone: Since a much larger clone is just one base distant, this may be a read error. In DNA form, the CDR3 reads TGTGCCAGCAGCTTAATGCCCCAGGAGTGGACTGAAGCTTTCTTT. This translates into CASSLMPQEWTEAFF. The chain combines TRBV7-3 with TRBJ1-1; D is unresolved. The CDR3 extends over 15 amino acids. Germline V gene sequence: CDR1 SGHTA, CDR2 FQGTGA. V lost 1 base and J lost 5, with 14 bases in between.

This chain joins TRBV5-6 and TRBJ2-7; D could derive from TRBD1 or TRBD2 (5 bases each). CDR1 and CDR2 (germline): SGHDT, YYEEEE. The CDR3 extends over 14 amino acids. V lost 3 bases and J lost 2, with 12 bases in between. The CDR3 spells CASSWGLGAYEQYF. The DNA for the CDR3 is TGTGCCAGCAGCTGGGGCCTCGGGGCCTACGAGCAGTACTTC.

The chain uses TRBV13 and TRBJ2-3; D is possibly TRBD2 (6 bases). The CDR3 has 13 residues. From germline, CDR1 is PRHDT and CDR2 FYEKMQ (reference sequence). Between the trimmed V and J ends, which lost 10 bases and 1 base, there was a span of 12 bases. CDR3 DNA sequence: TGTGCCACCCGACTAGTAGGCACAGATACGCAGTATTTT. It is translated as CATRLVGTDTQYF.

This rearrangement joins TRBV13 to TRBJ1-2; D perhaps matches TRBD1 (5 bases). Germline V CDR1 and CDR2: PRHDT, FYEKMQ (reference sequence). Trimming pared 1 base from V and 8 bases from J, leaving 8 bases between. The CDR3 is 12 residues long. The CDR3 loop is CASSLEGAGYTF. The CDR3 DNA reads TGTGCCAGCAGCTTAGAAGGGGCGGGCTACACCTTC.